This is a list of T cell receptor beta chains from one sample in a study of blood T cell repertoires in COVID-19. Libraries were prepared by immunoSEQ multiplex PCR; TCRdb keeps only in-frame clonotypes and omits some of them. The sample consists of some 230,000 clones, 70% to 90% of them appearing once. Sequences were obtained from peripheral blood. All receptors come from a man between 50 and 59 years old who had recovered from COVID-19. Each CDR3 is given with its conserved first and last residue. D genes are given only for firm matches. Expanded clones are given a class, and other clones once, few, many or no size at all.

abundance | j_gene | d_gene | v_gene | CDR3nt | CDR3aa
NA | TRBJ2-1 | NA | TRBV4-2 | TGTGCCAGCAGCCAAGATCGCACAGTCTACAATGAGCAGTTCTTC | CASSQDRTVYNEQFF
NA | TRBJ2-5 | TRBD2 | TRBV7-9 | TGTGCCAGCAGCTCTCAGGGACTAGCGGGAGCTGTGACCCAGTACTTC | CASSSQGLAGAVTQYF
NA | TRBJ2-5 | NA | TRBV18 | TGTGCCAGCTCACTAACACAGGGTCAAGAGACCCAGTACTTC | CASSLTQGQETQYF
few | TRBJ2-3 | NA | TRBV30 | TGTGCCTGGACTAGCGGCACAGATACGCAGTATTTT | CAWTSGTDTQYF
NA | TRBJ1-5 | NA | TRBV6-1 | TGTGCCAGCAGTGAACTAGGACATAGCAATCAGCCCCAGCATTTT | CASSELGHSNQPQHF
NA | TRBJ2-1 | TRBD2 | TRBV24-1 | TGTGCCACCAGTGCCCCCGGGACTAGCGGGAGGAGCCGCTACAATGAGCAGTTCTTC | CATSAPGTSGRSRYNEQFF
few | TRBJ1-2 | NA | TRBV27 | TGTGCCAGCAGTTCACAATCGGGGTACTATGGCTACACCTTC | CASSSQSGYYGYTF
NA | TRBJ2-3 | NA | TRBV29-1 | TGCAGCGTCGGACGGGACACAGATACGCAGTATTTT | CSVGRDTDTQYF
NA | TRBJ1-2 | NA | TRBV30 | TGTGCCTGGAGTGTACAATTGGGGGGGCACAACTATGGCTACACCTTC | CAWSVQLGGHNYGYTF
NA | TRBJ2-3 | NA | TRBV7-6 | TGTGCCAGCAGCTTAGTTGCAGCAGGGGGCACAGATACGCAGTATTTT | CASSLVAAGGTDTQYF
few | TRBJ1-4 | NA | TRBV5-1 | TGCGCCAGCAGCCCCGGACGGGGAACTAATGAAAAACTGTTTTTT | CASSPGRGTNEKLFF
NA | TRBJ1-2 | NA | TRBV2 | TGTGCCAGCAGTGAGTTCGGTGCCGCAATCTATGGCTACACCTTC | CASSEFGAAIYGYTF